This TCR beta chain was captured in a study of cytomegalovirus exposure and HLA in healthy donors. As for the study in general: Of the donors genotyped, 398 in all, 75% to 85% fell in the Caucasian-associated ancestry cluster. Study-level points and caveats: There were reportedly fewer N-insertions in an Asian-associated ancestry cluster than the approximately 670-donor mean, in a later analysis.

A remark on this clone: Its antigen remains unknown.

Germline CDR1 reads LNHDA; CDR2 reads SQIVND (reference sequence). The trim removed 10 bases at V and 7 bases at J, leaving 9 bases unmatched. CDR3 length: 13 amino acids. The PCR made use of 60 Vbeta and 13 Jbeta primers. Data came from immunoSEQ multiplex PCR; TCRdb stores just in-frame clones and leaves some out. Of about 120,000 clones detected, approximately 75% appear once; the ten largest clones hold 1.5% to 2%. The gene calls are TRBV19 and TRBJ2-1, with TRBD1 matching 8 bases. Sequenced sample: PBMCs. This clonotype was sampled from a man in his forties in good health and CMV-seronegative. The CDR3 region has the DNA TGTGCCACCCGACAGGGGTTTAGGAATGAGCAGTTCTTC. Translated, it gives CATRQGFRNEQFF. The full variable domain, its missing parts supplied by reference TRBV19 and TRBJ2-1, is DGGITQSPKYLFRKEGQNVTLSCEQNLNHDAMYWYRQDPGQGLRLIYYSQIVNDFQKGDIAEGYSVSREKKESFPLTVTSAQKNPTAFYLCATRQGFRNEQFFGPGTRLTVL.